The 21 T cell receptor beta chains below come from one sample, sequenced in a study of cytomegalovirus exposure and HLA in healthy donors. A multiplex PCR was run with 60 Vbeta primers and 13 Jbeta primers. This table comes from immunoSEQ multiplex PCR, and its TCRdb copy is limited to in-frame clones, with some not included. The table records fewer than 200,000 clones, 75% to 90% of them present only once. Source material: PBMCs. The receptors stem from a man in his thirties or forties in good health and CMV-seronegative.

This clone was counted once. J is TRBJ1-1 and V is TRBV6-5; D possibly corresponds to TRBD1 (6 bases). The CDR3 length is 15 residues. V dropped 6 bases and J dropped 3 bases, with 17 bases sitting between them. Germline CDR1 is MNHEY and CDR2 is SVGAGI. This CDR3 is CASSGGYRVDTEAFF. In DNA, the CDR3 is TGTGCCAGCAGCGGAGGTTACAGGGTCGACACTGAAGCTTTCTTT.

J is TRBJ1-1 and V is TRBV9; no clear D. In germline, CDR1 is SGDLS, CDR2 YYNGEE. Trimming took 0 bases from V and 2 from J, leaving 11 bases between them. The CDR3 spans 15 residues. CDR3 in DNA: TGTGCCAGCAGCGTAGGAGATGGACTTAACACTGAAGCTTTCTTT. It translates to CASSVGDGLNTEAFF.

V usage is TRBV29-1 and J usage is TRBJ2-5; possibly TRBD2 for D (6 bases). The CDR3 is made up of 12 amino acids. Germline-derived CDR1 and CDR2 are SQVTM and ANQGSEA. V was shortened by 5 bases and J by 3 bases, with 10 bases between the two germline ends. CDR3: CSVWDSEETQYF. The CDR3, as DNA: TGCAGCGTTTGGGACTCCGAAGAGACCCAGTACTTC.

The chain is built from TRBV25-1 and TRBJ1-4; 8 nucleotides line up with TRBD1. The ends lost 3 bases at V and 10 bases at J; junction bases unmatched: 7. From germline, CDR1 is MGHDK and CDR2 SYGVNS. CDR3 length equals 14 residues. CDR3 sequence (DNA): TGTGCCAGCAGTGACGGGACAGGAGTCGGAAAACTGTTTTTT. Amino acid sequence: CASSDGTGVGKLFF.

As concerns this clone: Other DNA sequences in this sample translate to the same CDR3. The chain carries TRBV19 and TRBJ2-7; 9 positions match TRBD1. V gave up 4 bases and J gave up 2 bases; unmatched junction bases: 0. Germline V lookup: CDR1 LNHDA, CDR2 SQIVND (reference sequence). The CDR3 is made up of 13 amino acids. The CDR3 DNA is TGTGCCAGTAGTAGACAGGGGGCCTACGAGCAGTACTTC. Translating gives CASSRQGAYEQYF.

This chain uses TRBV9 with TRBJ2-5; D gene unclear. Germline CDR1 reads SGDLS; CDR2 reads YYNGEE. This CDR3 region has 11 residues. V lost 0 bases, J lost 5 bases, and 2 bases lay in between. The CDR3 loop is CASSVAETQYF. As DNA, the CDR3 is TGTGCCAGCAGCGTAGCTGAGACCCAGTACTTC.

This chain joins TRBV5-6 and TRBJ2-3, with TRBD1 matching over 10 bases. The V gene's germline CDR1 is SGHDT and CDR2 YYEEEE. The V and J ends lost 7 bases and 3 bases, in that order; junction bases with no gene match: 14. The length of the CDR3 is 17 residues. The CDR3 DNA reads TGTGCCAGCGATCCAAGAGGGACAGGGGTGGGGACAGATACGCAGTATTTT. The encoded protein is CASDPRGTGVGTDTQYF.

The count of this clone is one. J is TRBJ2-1 and V is TRBV7-2; 15 bases fit TRBD2. Germline V gives CDR1 SGHTA, CDR2 FQGNSA. The CDR3 has 16 residues. V lost 0 bases, J lost 9 bases, and 3 bases stayed unmatched. CDR3 DNA: TGTGCCAGCAGCTTAGCGGTGGGACTAGCGGGAGGTGAGCAGTTCTTC. Translated, it gives CASSLAVGLAGGEQFF.

The genes are TRBV7-8 and TRBJ2-7; 9 bases match TRBD2. The CDR3 is 15 amino acids. Germline CDR1 is SGHVS and CDR2 is FQNEAQ. The trim removed 0 bases at V and 4 bases at J, leaving 4 bases unmatched. DNA of the CDR3: TGTGCCAGCAGCTTAGCGAGGCTAGCGGGATACGAGCAGTACTTC. Protein product: CASSLARLAGYEQYF.

The genes are TRBV30 and TRBJ2-7, with 9 bases matching TRBD2. Germline values: CDR1 GTSNPN, CDR2 SVGIG (reference sequence). The CDR3 runs 13 residues. Trimming cost V 5 bases and J 3 bases; bases outside gene matches: 5. CDR3 DNA sequence: TGTGCCTGGGCCGGGACTAGCATCTACGAGCAGTACTTC. Protein product: CAWAGTSIYEQYF.

The gene calls are TRBV21-1 and TRBJ2-5; the D call TRBD2 from the table was never checked on the DNA. TRBV21-1 is a pseudogene locus. The CDR3 length is 22 residues. The chain's CDR3 is CASPLLQSRVLAGTSVEETQYF. The CDR3 bases are TGTGCCAGCCCTTTGCTCCAGTCCCGCGTGCTTGCCGGGACTAGCGTGGAAGAGACCCAGTACTTC.

In the case of this clone: This CDR3 is also generated by other DNA sequences in the sample. The genes are TRBV19 and TRBJ1-5; the D is unclear. Germline V gene sequence: CDR1 LNHDA, CDR2 SQIVND (reference sequence). This CDR3 contains 14 residues. V lost 3 bases, J lost 0 bases, and 6 bases lay in between. In DNA, the CDR3 is TGTGCCAGTAGTATTAGAGATAGCAATCAGCCCCAGCATTTT. This sequence encodes CASSIRDSNQPQHF.

V usage is TRBV28 and J usage is TRBJ2-5, with D possibly matching TRBD1 (6 bases). There are 17 residues in the CDR3. Deletions cut 4 bases from V and 0 bases from J, with 18 bases between. CDR1 MDHEN and CDR2 SYDVKM come from the germline V gene. The CDR3 coding sequence is TGTGCCAGCAGTTCTATAGGACAGCCAACTTACCAAGAGACCCAGTACTTC. It is translated as CASSSIGQPTYQETQYF.

The rearrangement uses TRBV11-2 and TRBJ2-1, with D maybe TRBD2 (6 bases). The CDR3 extends over 13 amino acids. Germline CDR1 is SGHAT and CDR2 is FQNNGV. V was trimmed by 6 bases and J by 8 bases, leaving 14 bases between them. CDR3 loop: CASRERTGDEQFF. The CDR3 DNA sequence: TGTGCCAGCAGAGAACGCACGGGGGATGAGCAGTTCTTC.

The rearrangement uses TRBV19 and TRBJ2-3; no clear D gene. V gave up 1 base and J gave up 2 bases, with 7 bases separating them. CDR1 and CDR2 (germline): LNHDA, SQIVND (reference sequence). The CDR3 is 14 amino acids. CDR3 residues: CASSIGAITDTQYF. CDR3 nucleotide sequence: TGTGCCAGTAGTATAGGGGCGATCACAGATACGCAGTATTTT.

The CDR3: CASSFSPAGSGNTIYF. CDR3 coding DNA: TGTGCCAGCAGTTTTTCCCCCGCAGGGTCAGGAAACACCATATATTTT. The J gene is TRBJ1-3, the V gene TRBV7-8; a weak D match, TRBD1 (5 bases). Germline CDR1 and CDR2: SGHVS and FQNEAQ. The CDR3 spans 16 residues. Trimming pared 6 bases from V and 4 bases from J, leaving 19 bases between.

This chain uses TRBV6-6 with TRBJ2-1, with a tentative D call TRBD2 (5 bases). The CDR3 contains 16 residues. Germline CDR1 and CDR2: MNHNY and SVGAGI (reference sequence). Trimming removed 0 bases at V and 7 bases at J, with 16 bases between. CDR3 region: CASSYSTATRGNEQFF. The CDR3 DNA sequence: TGTGCCAGCAGTTACTCGACGGCGACCCGGGGAAATGAGCAGTTCTTC.

The chain employs TRBV7-8 and TRBJ2-3; D is possibly TRBD2 (5 bases). The ends were cut back, 1 base at V and 2 bases at J, with 7 bases in the middle. The CDR3 contains 14 residues. Germline-derived CDR1 and CDR2 are SGHVS and FQNEAQ. CDR3: CASSLGGATDTQYF. DNA of the CDR3: TGTGCCAGCAGCTTAGGGGGAGCCACAGATACGCAGTATTTT.

This chain uses TRBV6-1 with TRBJ2-2, with D tentatively TRBD1 (6 bases). Germline loops: CDR1 MNHNS, CDR2 SASEGT. CDR3 length: 13 residues. V gave up 7 bases and J gave up 4 bases, with 10 bases separating them. CDR3 DNA: TGTGCCAGCATAGACAGGTCCACCGGGGAGCTGTTTTTT. Its translation: CASIDRSTGELFF.

The chain couples TRBV9 to TRBJ1-1; D is possibly TRBD1 (6 bases). V lost 3 bases and J lost 5, with 11 bases in between. Germline assignment: CDR1 SGDLS and CDR2 YYNGEE. CDR3 size: 13 residues. The CDR3 nucleotides are TGTGCCAGCAGCGAGGGGGGGTATACTGAAGCTTTCTTT. Encoded protein: CASSEGGYTEAFF.

CDR3 sequence: CASSLAATSGETQYF. The DNA for the CDR3 is TGCGCCAGCAGCTTGGCCGCGACTAGCGGTGAGACCCAGTACTTC. The rearrangement joins TRBV5-1 to TRBJ2-5, with 9 bases aligning to TRBD2. After removal of 0 bases from V and 5 bases from J, the junction contained 5 bases not matched to a gene. This CDR3 has 15 residues. Germline V lookup: CDR1 SGHRS, CDR2 YFSETQ. Looking up the rest from reference TRBV5-1 and TRBJ2-5 gives the full variable domain: KAGVTQTPRYLIKTRGQQVTLSCSPISGHRSVSWYQQTPGQGLQFLFEYFSETQRNKGNFPGRFSGRQFSNSRSEMNVSTLELGDSALYLCASSLAATSGETQYFGPGTRLLVL.